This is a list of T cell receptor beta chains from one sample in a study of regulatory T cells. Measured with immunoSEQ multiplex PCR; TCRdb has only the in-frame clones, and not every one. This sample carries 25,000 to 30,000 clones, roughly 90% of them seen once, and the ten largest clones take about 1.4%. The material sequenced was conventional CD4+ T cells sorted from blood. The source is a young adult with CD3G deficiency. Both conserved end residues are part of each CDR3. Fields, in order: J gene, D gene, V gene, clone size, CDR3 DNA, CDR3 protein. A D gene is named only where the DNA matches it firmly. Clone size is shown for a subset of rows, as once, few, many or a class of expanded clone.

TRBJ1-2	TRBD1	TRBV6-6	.	TGTGCCAGCAGTTACCCGACAGGGGCTAACTATGGCTACACCTTC	CASSYPTGANYGYTF
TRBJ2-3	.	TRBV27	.	TGTGCCAGCAGTTCTTACCGCGACTTATGGGGGGGGGCAGCAGATACGCAGTATTTT	CASSSYRDLWGGAADTQYF
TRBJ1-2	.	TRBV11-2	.	TGTGCCAGCAGCTTAGAGGGGCGCGGCTACACCTTC	CASSLEGRGYTF
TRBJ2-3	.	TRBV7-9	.	TGTGCCAGCAGCTTATTCGCGGCGGATACGCAGTATTTT	CASSLFAADTQYF
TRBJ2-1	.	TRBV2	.	TGTGCCAGCGGGGGGCTAGCGGCACCGAACGGGGAGCAGTTCTTC	CASGGLAAPNGEQFF
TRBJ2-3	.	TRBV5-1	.	TGCGCCAGCAGCAAGGACAGCAATAACCCTAGCACAGATACGCAGTATTTT	CASSKDSNNPSTDTQYF
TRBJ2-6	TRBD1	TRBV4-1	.	TGCGCCAGCAGCCAAGGACAGGGTGACCCTTCTGGGGCCAACGTCCTGACTTTC	CASSQGQGDPSGANVLTF
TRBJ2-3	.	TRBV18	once	TGTGCCAGCTCACCTGGGGCGGGGGATACGCAGTATTTT	CASSPGAGDTQYF
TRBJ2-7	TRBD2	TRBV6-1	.	TGTGCCAGCAGTGAACGGGAGGGCCTTTACGAGCAGTACTTC	CASSEREGLYEQYF
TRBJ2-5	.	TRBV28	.	TGTGCCAGCAGTTCGATAGAGACCCAGTACTTC	CASSSIETQYF
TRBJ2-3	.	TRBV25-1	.	TGTGCCAGCAGTGAATGGAGCGGCACCGAGGATACGCAGTATTTT	CASSEWSGTEDTQYF
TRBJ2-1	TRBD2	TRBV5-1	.	TGCGCCAGCAGCGAACTGAGCGGGGGGGAGTTCTTC	CASSELSGGEFF
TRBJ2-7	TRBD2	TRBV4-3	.	TGCGCCAGCAGCCCCGCGGGGGGGAACTCCTACGAGCAGTACTTC	CASSPAGGNSYEQYF
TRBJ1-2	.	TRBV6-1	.	TGTGCCACCACCCTAATCACTAACTATGGCTACACCTTC	CATTLITNYGYTF
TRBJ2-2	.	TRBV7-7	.	TGTGCTAGCAGCCCCTCGGGCCCAGGCACCGGGGAGCTGTTTTTT	CASSPSGPGTGELFF
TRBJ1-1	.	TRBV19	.	TGTGCCAGTAGTCATGGGGGGCGCGTGAAGAACACTGAAGCTTTCTTT	CASSHGGRVKNTEAFF
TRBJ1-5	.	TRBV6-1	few	TGTGCCAGCAGCTCAGGGCTTCTTAAGCCCCAGCATTTT	CASSSGLLKPQHF
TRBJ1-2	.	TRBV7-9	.	TGTGCCAGCAGCCCTAGGGCTAACTATGGCTACACCTTC	CASSPRANYGYTF
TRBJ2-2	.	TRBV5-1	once	TGCGCCAGCTCAAGAGGGGACGGCACCGGGGAGCTGTTTTTT	CASSRGDGTGELFF
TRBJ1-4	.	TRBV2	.	TGTGCCAGCAGCGAAGACAGGCTTGCAACTAATGAAAAACTGTTTTTT	CASSEDRLATNEKLFF
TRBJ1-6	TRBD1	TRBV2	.	TGTGCCAGCAGTGGCAACCGGGACAGGGGCTCCTATAATTCACCCCTCCACTTT	CASSGNRDRGSYNSPLHF
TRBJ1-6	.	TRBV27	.	TGTGCCAGCAGTTCCGGCAGGGATAATTCACCCCTCCACTTT	CASSSGRDNSPLHF
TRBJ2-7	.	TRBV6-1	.	TGTGCCAGCAGTGAAGAGGGATGGCGGGATCCCTACGAGCAGTACTTC	CASSEEGWRDPYEQYF
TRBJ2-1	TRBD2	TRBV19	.	TGTGCCAGTAGTCCCCGACTAGCGGGAAGCCCCAATGAGCAGTTCTTC	CASSPRLAGSPNEQFF
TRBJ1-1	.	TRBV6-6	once	TGTGCCAGCAGTTACGACGGATTGAACACTGAAGCTTTCTTT	CASSYDGLNTEAFF
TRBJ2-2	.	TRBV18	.	TGTGCCAGCTCACCGTCGGTGTCTCCCGGGGAGCTGTTTTTT	CASSPSVSPGELFF
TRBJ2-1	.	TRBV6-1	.	TGTGCCAGCATCAAAGGTGATGAGCAGTTCTTC	CASIKGDEQFF
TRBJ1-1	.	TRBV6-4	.	TGTGCCAGCAGCCCTGGGACCGGCACTGAAGCTTTCTTT	CASSPGTGTEAFF
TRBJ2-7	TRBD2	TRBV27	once	TGTGCCAGCAGCTACTATTCTGGGAGGGGCTCCTACGAGCAGTACTTC	CASSYYSGRGSYEQYF
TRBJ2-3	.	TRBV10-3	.	TGTGCCATCAGTGAGTTTCTACAGGGGGGGGGCGCAGATACGCAGTATTTT	CAISEFLQGGGADTQYF
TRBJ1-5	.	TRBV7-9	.	TGTGCCAGCAGCTTAGGCGTTAGCGGGACCACAGATACGCAGCATTTT	CASSLGVSGTTDTQHF
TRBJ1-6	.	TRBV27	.	TGTGCCAGCAGTTTAGTCCAGGGATCTTCGGTCGGGCCCCTCCACTTT	CASSLVQGSSVGPLHF
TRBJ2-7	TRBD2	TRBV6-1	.	TGTGCCAGCAGTTGGGGGGGGGTCGAGCAGTACTTC	CASSWGGVEQYF
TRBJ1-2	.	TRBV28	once	TGTGCCACCAGGCCCTCAGGCAGCTATGGCTACACCTTC	CATRPSGSYGYTF
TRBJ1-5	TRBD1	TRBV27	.	TGTGCCAGCAGTTTCGGACAGGGTCGGCAGCCCCAGCATTTT	CASSFGQGRQPQHF
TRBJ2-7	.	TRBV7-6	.	TGTGCCAGCAGCCCGGTGACTTACTTCGGGGGAAACGAGCAGTACTTC	CASSPVTYFGGNEQYF
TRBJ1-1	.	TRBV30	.	TGTGCCTGGAGTCTCCGAGACAACACTGAAGCTTTCTTT	CAWSLRDNTEAFF
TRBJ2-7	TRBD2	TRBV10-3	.	TGTGCCATCAGTTCTAGCGGGTCCCCCTACGAGCAGTACTTC	CAISSSGSPYEQYF
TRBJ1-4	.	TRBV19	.	TGTGCCAGTAGCACGGCGGGGGCGGGAAGGGTTGGTAATGAAAAACTGTTTTTT	CASSTAGAGRVGNEKLFF
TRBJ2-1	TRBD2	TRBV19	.	TGTGCCAGTAGTAAACGGGCGGGAGCTGGGGTTGAGCAGTTCTTC	CASSKRAGAGVEQFF
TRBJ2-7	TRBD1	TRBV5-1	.	TGCGCCAGCAGCCCGGGGCCGGGACAGGGGTACGAGCAGTACTTC	CASSPGPGQGYEQYF
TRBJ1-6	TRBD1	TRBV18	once	TGTGCCAGCTCACCCACGGGGACAGGGTTTAATTCACCCCTCCACTTT	CASSPTGTGFNSPLHF
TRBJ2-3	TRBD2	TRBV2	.	TGTGCCAGCAGTGAAGCCGACGGGGGGGCTGAGCATTTT	CASSEADGGAEHF
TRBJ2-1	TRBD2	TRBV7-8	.	TGTGCCAGCAGCTTTTTAGCGGGACATGAGCAGTTCTTC	CASSFLAGHEQFF